This TCR beta chain is drawn from a study of yellow fever vaccine responses in identical twins. The trim removed 0 bases at V and 3 bases at J, leaving 1 base unmatched. Germline lookup yields CDR1 SGHAT and CDR2 FQNNGV. This CDR3 comprises 16 residues. TCRdb ran MiXCR on the RT-PCR reads and lists one entry per CDR3 protein. Here the sample spans approximately 18,000 distinct CDR3 sequences, under 80% being singletons. The V gene is TRBV11-2, the J gene TRBJ2-3, with TRBD1 identical over 12 bases. This receptor was obtained from a woman aged 18-29 years who received the yellow fever vaccine. The starting material was T cells from blood (PBMCs), unsorted or a sorted subset (not recorded which), obtained before or after yellow fever vaccination (not recorded which). The CDR3 sequence is CASSLEGQGATDTQYF. The CDR3, as DNA: TGTGCCAGCAGCTTAGAGGGACAGGGGGCAACAGATACGCAGTATTTT.